These T cell receptor beta chains were read from a single sample in a study of identical twins. MiXCR was run by TCRdb on the 5' RACE reads, yielding one entry per CDR3 protein. The sample consists of more than 1.5 million distinct CDR3 sequences, around 33% of them appearing once. The sample taken for sequencing was cord blood. The source is a newborn girl in good health. CDR3s include the opening cysteine and the closing phenylalanine or tryptophan. D genes are given only for firm matches. A clone size is listed for some rows: how often the clone was seen (once, few, many), or a class if it is expanded.

cdr3_nt	cdr3_aa	d_call	cdr3_length	clone_size	v_call	j_call
TGTGCCAGCAGTTACCGACTAACAACAGCTCTACAAGAGACCCAGTACTTC	CASSYRLTTALQETQYF	-	17	-	TRBV6-7	TRBJ2-5
TGTGCCAGCAGCCAAGTAACGGGACTAGCGGGAGAGGGAGATACGCAGTATTTT	CASSQVTGLAGEGDTQYF	TRBD2	18	few	TRBV3-1	TRBJ2-3
TGTGCCAGCACATTTACAGGGGGAGGCACTGAAGCTTTCTTT	CASTFTGGGTEAFF	TRBD1	14	few	TRBV25-1	TRBJ1-1
TGCAGTGCTAGGCCGGGACTAGCTACGGATGAGCAGTTCTTC	CSARPGLATDEQFF	TRBD2	14	few	TRBV20-1	TRBJ2-1
TGCGCCAGCAGCCTGGGACAGGGGAACCACGAGCAGTACTTC	CASSLGQGNHEQYF	TRBD1	14	few	TRBV5-1	TRBJ2-7
TGCAGCGAGACCACAAGGACCTACGAGCAGTACTTC	CSETTRTYEQYF	-	12	-	TRBV20-1	TRBJ2-7
TGTGCCAGCAGACCATTTCGGGACAACAAGCGGGAGGCTACCGAACACTCTGGGGCCAACGTCCTGACTTTC	CASRPFRDNKREATEHSGANVLTF	TRBD2	24	few	TRBV11-2	TRBJ2-6
TGCGCCAGCAGCTTGAATACGGATCAAGAGACCCAGTACTTC	CASSLNTDQETQYF	-	14	-	TRBV5-1	TRBJ2-5
TGTGCCAGCAGTGAAGGGTCCCGACGGACCAGCAATCAGCCCCAGCATTTT	CASSEGSRRTSNQPQHF	-	17	few	TRBV2	TRBJ1-5
TGTGCCACGCGGGGGCCCTGGAACTACAATGAGCAGTTCTTC	CATRGPWNYNEQFF	-	14	-	TRBV19	TRBJ2-1
TGTGCCAGCAGTTACTCCGGTTTGCAGCTCTACGAGCAGTACTTC	CASSYSGLQLYEQYF	-	15	-	TRBV6-5	TRBJ2-7
TGTGCCACCAGTGATTGGTCTCGCTCCTACAATGAGCAGTTCTTC	CATSDWSRSYNEQFF	-	15	few	TRBV24-1	TRBJ2-1
TGCAGTGCTTCCAAGACAGAGAACACTGAAGCTTTCTTT	CSASKTENTEAFF	-	13	-	TRBV20-1	TRBJ1-1
TGTGCCAGCAACATCGACAGGGACGAGCAGTACTTC	CASNIDRDEQYF	TRBD1	12	-	TRBV28	TRBJ2-7
TGCGCCAGCAGCTTGGACCCAAGTGGACAGGCCGGGGTCACTGAAGCTTTCTTT	CASSLDPSGQAGVTEAFF	TRBD1	18	few	TRBV5-1	TRBJ1-1
TGCGCCAGCAGCCAAGGGAGGGTCCGGTCACCCCTCCACTTT	CASSQGRVRSPLHF	-	14	-	TRBV4-1	TRBJ1-6
TGTGCCAGCAGTTGGGCAGGACCTAATTCACCCCTCCACTTT	CASSWAGPNSPLHF	-	14	many	TRBV12-3/TRBV12-4	TRBJ1-6
TGTGCCAGCTCACCGTCCTCTGGCGGGAACACTGAAGCTTTCTTT	CASSPSSGGNTEAFF	-	15	-	TRBV18	TRBJ1-1
TGTGCCAGCAGTTACGGGATAGGGGAGACCCAGTACTTC	CASSYGIGETQYF	-	13	few	TRBV6-5	TRBJ2-5
TGCAGTGCACAGGGGACAGGGGAGACTGAAGCTTTCTTT	CSAQGTGETEAFF	TRBD1	13	few	TRBV20-1	TRBJ1-1
TGTGCCAGCATCAACAGAGGACGGGACAATGAGCAGTTCTTC	CASINRGRDNEQFF	-	14	-	TRBV6-6	TRBJ2-1
TGTGCCAGCAGTGGGGCCGCCTCCGGGCACTATGGCTACACCTTC	CASSGAASGHYGYTF	-	15	few	TRBV2	TRBJ1-2
TGTGCCAGCAGCGCAACCGTCAGACTAGCGGGAGGCTCAGGATTCTCAGAGCAGTACTTC	CASSATVRLAGGSGFSEQYF	-	20	-	TRBV21-1	TRBJ2-7
TGTGCCAGCAGTCGGGGGATGAATGAAAAACTGTTTTTT	CASSRGMNEKLFF	-	13	-	TRBV3-1	TRBJ1-4
TGCAGTGCAGCAGGCGCGTCCAAAGAGACCCAGTACTTC	CSAAGASKETQYF	-	13	-	TRBV20-1	TRBJ2-5
TGTGCCAGCAGTATCTCTGGCTACACCTTC	CASSISGYTF	-	10	-	TRBV28	TRBJ1-2
TGCGCCAGCAGCTTGGAAGGTAGTCGAGTCTATGGCTACACCTTC	CASSLEGSRVYGYTF	-	15	few	TRBV5-1	TRBJ1-2
TGTGCCAGCAGCTTAGGATCCCTCCGGGACGGAACCTACAATGAGCAGTTCTTC	CASSLGSLRDGTYNEQFF	-	18	few	TRBV7-9	TRBJ2-1
TGTGCCAGCAGCCAAGTACAGGGACCTAATGAAAAACTGTTTTTT	CASSQVQGPNEKLFF	-	15	-	TRBV4-2	TRBJ1-4
TGCGCCAGCAGCGGCACAGGGATCGAGACCCAGTACTTC	CASSGTGIETQYF	-	13	few	TRBV5-1	TRBJ2-5
TGCAGTGCTAGAGGACTAGCGGGGGGGCTCCAAGAGACCCAGTACTTC	CSARGLAGGLQETQYF	TRBD2	16	-	TRBV20-1	TRBJ2-5
TGTGCCATCAGAATGGCGGATACGCAGTATTTT	CAIRMADTQYF	-	11	-	TRBV10-3	TRBJ2-3
TGTGCCAGCAGTATACAGGGTTTCGACACCGGGGAGCTGTTTTTT	CASSIQGFDTGELFF	-	15	-	TRBV6-2/TRBV6-3	TRBJ2-2
TGTGCCAGAACGAGGAGCGGGAGCTACAATGAGCAGTTCTTC	CARTRSGSYNEQFF	TRBD2	14	few	TRBV2	TRBJ2-1
TGTGCCAGCAGTACCTCCGGGACACTGAACACTGAAGCTTTCTTT	CASSTSGTLNTEAFF	-	15	few	TRBV12-3/TRBV12-4	TRBJ1-1
TGTGCCAGTAGTATAAGGGACAGGAGCAATCAGCCCCAGCATTTT	CASSIRDRSNQPQHF	TRBD1	15	-	TRBV19	TRBJ1-5
TGTGCCAGCAGTTACGGGATCTCTGGAAACACCATATATTTT	CASSYGISGNTIYF	-	14	-	TRBV6-5	TRBJ1-3
TGTGCCAGCAACCCGACTAGCGGGAAAACCCCCAATTATTACAATGAGCAGTTCTTC	CASNPTSGKTPNYYNEQFF	TRBD2	19	-	TRBV14	TRBJ2-1
TGTGCCAGCAGCTTCGGAGGGAGGGTAACCGATGAGCAGTTCTTC	CASSFGGRVTDEQFF	TRBD2	15	few	TRBV7-9	TRBJ2-1
TGCGCCAGCAGCTTGGACAGGGCTCCTGAAGCTTTCTTT	CASSLDRAPEAFF	-	13	few	TRBV5-1	TRBJ1-1